This T cell receptor beta chain is drawn from a study of CD8 T cells in ankylosing spondylitis. Quantitative molecular-barcoded 5'-RACE generated the TCR beta libraries. TCRdb itself ran the 5' RACE reads through MiXCR, one entry per CDR3 protein. The profile shows 450,000 to 550,000 distinct CDR3 sequences, roughly 5% of them singletons. The study, taken as a whole, reports: What seemed typical of ankylosing spondylitis blood was a TCR beta motif built from several highly homologous variants.

This clonotype appeared a few times. Its antigen is undetermined. This clonotype was obtained from a male donor with ankylosing spondylitis. Sequenced: blood, either unsorted or a sorted T cell fraction (not recorded which).

Written as DNA, the CDR3 is TGCGCCAGCAGCTCCGGGCCCGGCGGGAATGAGCAGTTCTTC. Translating it yields CASSSGPGGNEQFF. V usage is TRBV5-1 and J usage is TRBJ2-1, with a tentative D call TRBD2 (5 bases). With 3 bases removed from V and 7 bases from J, the gap between germline ends came to 14 bases. The germline V gene has CDR1 SGHRS and CDR2 YFSETQ. The CDR3 is 14 amino acids.